One and the same sample provided the 26 T cell receptor beta chains below, sequenced in a study of cytomegalovirus exposure and HLA in healthy donors. Vbeta (60) and Jbeta (13) primers were used in the PCR. Generated by immunoSEQ multiplex PCR, the TCRdb table keeps only in-frame clones and is missing some. Seen here are 190,000 or so clones, roughly four fifths observed once, and the top ten hold roughly 1.6%. What was sequenced was PBMCs. The receptors were gathered from a man aged 45-60 years in good health and CMV-seronegative.

This chain uses TRBV7-2 with TRBJ2-3; TRBD2 aligns across 7 bases. With 1 base clipped from V and 3 bases from J, the junction kept 10 bases outside the gene matches. The germline V gene encodes CDR1 SGHTA and CDR2 FQGNSA. The CDR3 has 17 residues. The DNA of the CDR3 is TGTGCCAGCAGCTTAGTGCAACTAGCGATGGGGACAGATACGCAGTATTTT. Protein: CASSLVQLAMGTDTQYF.

This chain uses TRBV4-3 with TRBJ1-2; 8 positions agree with TRBD1. Trimming took 5 bases from V and 1 from J; bases not matched to a gene: 6. Germline CDR1 and CDR2: LGHNA and YSLEER. The CDR3 consists of 15 residues. The CDR3 sequence: CASSLDRDFNYGYTF. The CDR3 nucleotides read TGCGCCAGCAGCTTGGACAGGGATTTTAACTATGGCTACACCTTC.

This clone was seen once. This likely comes from a read error, as the CDR3 has no conserved phenylalanine or tryptophan at its end. The chain is built from TRBV7-2 and TRBJ1-5, with a tentative D call TRBD1 (6 bases). Looked up from germline, CDR1 is SGHTA and CDR2 is FQGNSA. Trimming pared 2 bases from V and 0 bases from J, leaving 11 bases between. The CDR3 totals 16 residues. This CDR3 is CASSLQGPNSNQPQHL. CDR3 sequence (DNA): TGTGCCAGCAGCTTACAGGGGCCTAATAGCAATCAGCCCCAGCATCTT.

The CDR3 here is CASGTEGQPQHF. The CDR3 DNA reads TGTGCCAGCGGTACGGAGGGACAGCCCCAGCATTTT. V usage is TRBV2 and J usage is TRBJ1-5; D is unclear. V gave up 8 bases and J gave up 7 bases, with 12 bases separating them. The germline CDR1 and CDR2 sequences are SNHLY and FYNNEI. This CDR3 is 12 amino acids long.

This clone was observed a single time. CDR3 sequence (DNA): TGTGCCAGCAGCTTAGAGGCGGCGGGGGAAGCTTTCTTT. Its translation: CASSLEAAGEAFF. This sequence joins TRBV11-3 and TRBJ1-1, with unresolved D. The CDR3 consists of 13 residues. Germline assignment: CDR1 SGHNT and CDR2 YENEEA. Trimming shortened V by 0 bases and J by 8 bases, and 10 bases separated the two germline ends.

The chain joins TRBV5-1 to TRBJ1-2; tentative D call: TRBD1 (6 bases). Trimming stripped 3 bases from V and 8 bases from J, with 17 bases between. Germline V gene sequence: CDR1 SGHRS, CDR2 YFSETQ. The length of the CDR3 is 14 residues. In DNA form, the CDR3 reads TGCGCCAGCAGCTACCGGGACACCAATGGGGGCTACACCTTC. Its protein product is CASSYRDTNGGYTF. The whole variable domain, filled in from reference TRBV5-1 and TRBJ1-2, reads KAGVTQTPRYLIKTRGQQVTLSCSPISGHRSVSWYQQTPGQGLQFLFEYFSETQRNKGNFPGRFSGRQFSNSRSEMNVSTLELGDSALYLCASSYRDTNGGYTFGSGTRLTVV.

This clone was detected once. This may stem from a read error, because a much larger clone lies one nucleotide away. V is TRBV7-2 and J is TRBJ2-7; 15 bases are shared with TRBD2. The V gene's germline CDR1 is SGHTA and CDR2 FQGNSA. The CDR3 consists of 15 residues. With 3 bases clipped from V and 3 bases from J, the junction kept 0 bases outside the gene matches. CDR3 loop: CASSLGLAGGYEQYF. DNA for the CDR3: TGTGCCAGCAGCTTGGGACTAGCGGGAGGCTACGAGCAGTACTTC. Full variable domain (rest looked up from reference TRBV7-2 and TRBJ2-7): GAGVSQSPSNKVTEKGKDVELRCDPISGHTALYWYRQSLGQGLEFLIYFQGNSAPDKSGLPSDRFSAERTGGSVSTLTIQRTQQEDSAVYLCASSLGLAGGYEQYFGPGTRLTVT.

The V and J genes are TRBV5-1 and TRBJ2-7; the match to TRBD2 covers 8 bases. Per germline, CDR1 SGHRS and CDR2 YFSETQ. The CDR3 totals 14 residues. V gave up 4 bases and J gave up 7 bases; unmatched junction bases: 10. The CDR3 is CASSPGGPSSEQYF. The CDR3, as DNA: TGCGCCAGCAGCCCGGGAGGGCCTTCGAGTGAGCAGTACTTC. The full variable domain, completed using reference TRBV5-1 and TRBJ2-7, is KAGVTQTPRYLIKTRGQQVTLSCSPISGHRSVSWYQQTPGQGLQFLFEYFSETQRNKGNFPGRFSGRQFSNSRSEMNVSTLELGDSALYLCASSPGGPSSEQYFGPGTRLTVT.

V is TRBV6-4 and J is TRBJ1-6; TRBD1 matches at 7 bases. CDR1 and CDR2 from the germline V gene are MRHNA and SNTAGT. Germline trimming cut 4 bases from V and 9 bases from J; bases unmatched to any gene: 9. CDR3 size: 15 residues. CDR3 in amino acids: CASSVTLAGGSPLHF. The DNA for the CDR3 is TGTGCCAGCAGTGTCACCTTGGCAGGGGGTTCACCCCTCCACTTT.

Turning to this clone: The sample carries other DNA sequences with the same CDR3. The rearrangement joins TRBV18 to TRBJ2-2; D is perhaps TRBD1 (6 bases). The CDR3 loop spans 15 amino acids. Between the trimmed V and J ends, which lost 3 bases and 2 bases, there was a span of 10 bases. Germline V gives CDR1 KGHSH, CDR2 LQKENI. CDR3 nucleotides: TGTGCCAGCTCACCCAGGACAGCCAACACCGGGGAGCTGTTTTTT. The encoded protein is CASSPRTANTGELFF.

This clone was counted between two and nine times. V usage is TRBV7-6 and J usage is TRBJ1-1, with 7 bases identical to TRBD1. Germline V gives CDR1 SGHVS, CDR2 FNYEAQ. J gave up 1 base and V 3 bases, and 2 bases lay outside the gene matches. This CDR3 has 14 amino acids. CDR3 bases: TGTGCCAGCAGCTTGGGGACAGCGAACACTGAAGCTTTCTTT. Residues: CASSLGTANTEAFF. The full variable domain, its missing parts supplied by reference TRBV7-6 and TRBJ1-1, is GAGVSQSPRYKVTKRGQDVALRCDPISGHVSLYWYRQALGQGPEFLTYFNYEAQQDKSGLPNDRFSAERPEGSISTLTIQRTEQRDSAMYRCASSLGTANTEAFFGQGTRLTVV.

This sequence joins TRBV5-6 and TRBJ1-5, with D possibly matching TRBD1 (6 bases). Trimming left V 6 bases short and J 0 bases short, with 19 bases between. The CDR3 consists of 17 residues. CDR1 and CDR2 (germline): SGHDT, YYEEEE. Written as DNA, the CDR3 is TGTGCCAGCACCTGGGACAAGGGCCCGTATAGCAATCAGCCCCAGCATTTT. Its protein is CASTWDKGPYSNQPQHF.

The rearrangement links TRBV18 to TRBJ2-1; TRBD2 matches 8 bases. The CDR3 has 16 residues. The V and J ends lost 4 bases and 4 bases, in that order; junction bases with no gene match: 9. Germline CDR1 reads KGHSH; CDR2 reads LQKENI. The CDR3: CASSRSGTRLYNEQFF. CDR3 DNA: TGTGCCAGCTCACGATCCGGGACTAGACTTTACAATGAGCAGTTCTTC.

V gene TRBV4-2 combines with J gene TRBJ2-7; 9 bases fit TRBD2. The junction had 13 bases not matched to a gene; V was cut back by 3 bases and J by 7 bases. Germline lookup yields CDR1 LGHNA and CDR2 YNFKEQ. This CDR3 has 16 residues. CDR3 sequence: CASSHVTSGSRREQYF. The CDR3 nucleotides are TGTGCCAGCAGCCACGTTACTAGCGGGTCTCGAAGGGAGCAGTACTTC.

This chain links TRBV6-6 with TRBJ1-4; 7 bases line up with TRBD1. The CDR3 length is 14 residues. CDR1 and CDR2 (germline): MNHNY, SVGAGI (reference sequence). V was pared by 5 bases and J by 7 bases, with 7 bases of the junction left unmatched. CDR3: CASSTTGLGEKLFF. The DNA for the CDR3 is TGTGCCAGCAGTACGACAGGGCTTGGTGAAAAACTGTTTTTT.

This clone appeared once. The gene calls are TRBV5-1 and TRBJ2-2; unclear D gene. V was shortened by 4 bases and J by 4 bases, with 11 bases between the two germline ends. The length of the CDR3 is 14 residues. Germline lookup yields CDR1 SGHRS and CDR2 YFSETQ. The CDR3 loop reads CASSPGSGTGELFF. CDR3 DNA: TGCGCCAGCAGCCCTGGTTCAGGCACCGGGGAGCTGTTTTTT.

The chain employs TRBV25-1 and TRBJ2-5; D is ambiguous. The V gene's germline CDR1 is MGHDK and CDR2 SYGVNS. This CDR3 spans 15 amino acids. Trimming cost V 1 base and J 2 bases, with 11 bases left between them. The CDR3 region has the DNA TGTGCCAGCAGTGAATTGCCCCCCCAGCAAGAGACCCAGTACTTC. Its translation: CASSELPPQQETQYF.

The genes are TRBV13 and TRBJ1-2; TRBD1 matches 8 bases. The length of the CDR3 is 16 residues. The trim removed 3 bases at V and 5 bases at J, leaving 11 bases unmatched. CDR1 and CDR2 (germline): PRHDT, FYEKMQ (reference sequence). The chain's CDR3 is CASSLGGQGKLYGYTF. Written as DNA, the CDR3 is TGTGCCAGCAGCTTGGGAGGACAGGGAAAACTTTATGGCTACACCTTC. The entire variable domain, with the rest obtained from reference TRBV13 and TRBJ1-2, is as follows: AAGVIQSPRHLIKEKRETATLKCYPIPRHDTVYWYQQGPGQDPQFLISFYEKMQSDKGSIPDRFSAQQFSDYHSELNMSSLELGDSALYFCASSLGGQGKLYGYTFGSGTRLTVV.

The gene calls are TRBV7-2 and TRBJ1-2, with D uncertain. Trimming removed 1 base at V and 5 bases at J, with 17 bases between. This CDR3 spans 16 amino acids. Germline lookup yields CDR1 SGHTA and CDR2 FQGNSA. In DNA form, the CDR3 reads TGTGCCAGCAGCTTAGTTTTCCAGACTTCGAGGTATGGCTACACCTTC. This codes for CASSLVFQTSRYGYTF.

V gene TRBV11-3 combines with J gene TRBJ2-3; 13 nucleotides line up with TRBD2. Germline V gene sequence: CDR1 SGHNT, CDR2 YENEEA. Unmatched junction bases numbered 6, after V lost 4 bases and J lost 8 bases. The CDR3 extends over 15 amino acids. In DNA form, the CDR3 reads TGTGCCAGCAGCTCACTAGCGGGAGGGCTCGGTACGCAGTATTTT. Translation: CASSSLAGGLGTQYF.

There are a few counts of this clone. The V call is TRBV6-5, the J call TRBJ1-2; maybe TRBD1 (6 bases). There are 15 residues in the CDR3. Germline assignment: CDR1 MNHEY and CDR2 SVGAGI. The V gene lost 4 bases and the J gene lost 1 base, with 13 bases spanning the gap. The CDR3 coding sequence is TGTGCCAGCAGTTCCCCTGCAGGGGATAACTATGGCTACACCTTC. This gives the protein CASSSPAGDNYGYTF.

The CDR3 DNA follows: TGCAGCGTTAGGGACAGGGGAAGCTCCTACAATGAGCAGTTCTTC. Encoded protein: CSVRDRGSSYNEQFF. The V and J genes are TRBV29-1 and TRBJ2-1, with 10 bases lining up with TRBD1. CDR1 is SQVTM, CDR2 ANQGSEA, per germline. With V trimmed by 5 bases and J by 0 bases, 4 bases remained unmatched. The CDR3 has 15 amino acids.

V is TRBV5-1 and J is TRBJ1-3; 7 bases agree with TRBD1. CDR1 SGHRS and CDR2 YFSETQ come from the germline V gene. There are 18 residues in the CDR3. With V trimmed by 0 bases and J by 0 bases, 9 bases remained unmatched. The CDR3 is CASSLGDSFLSSGNTIYF. The DNA for the CDR3 is TGCGCCAGCAGCTTGGGGGACAGTTTTTTGAGCTCTGGAAACACCATATATTTT. Full variable domain (rest looked up from reference TRBV5-1 and TRBJ1-3): KAGVTQTPRYLIKTRGQQVTLSCSPISGHRSVSWYQQTPGQGLQFLFEYFSETQRNKGNFPGRFSGRQFSNSRSEMNVSTLELGDSALYLCASSLGDSFLSSGNTIYFGEGSWLTVV.

This clone has a handful of counts. The V gene is TRBV6-5, the J gene TRBJ1-6, with D unclear. This CDR3 is built from 15 residues. The germline V gene has CDR1 MNHEY and CDR2 SVGAGI. The V end lost 6 bases, the J end lost 5 bases, and 14 bases lay between the germline ends. In nucleotides, the CDR3 is TGTGCCAGCAGATACACCACCGGGAATAATTCACCCCTCCACTTT. This encodes CASRYTTGNNSPLHF.

There are a few counts of this clone. V and J are TRBV11-2 and TRBJ2-5, with D possibly being TRBD2 (8 bases). Germline V gene lookup returns CDR1 SGHAT and CDR2 FQNNGV. The CDR3 spans 18 residues. Deletions cut 4 bases from V and 5 bases from J, with 26 bases between. For the CDR3, the DNA is TGTGCCAGCAGCTCCGGGGGGGTGACAGGGAGCTTAGGGGAGACCCAGTACTTC. This gives the protein CASSSGGVTGSLGETQYF. Looking up the rest from reference TRBV11-2 and TRBJ2-5 gives the full variable domain: EAGVAQSPRYKIIEKRQSVAFWCNPISGHATLYWYQQILGQGPKLLIQFQNNGVVDDSQLPKDRFSAERLKGVDSTLKIQPAKLEDSAVYLCASSSGGVTGSLGETQYFGPGTRLLVL.

This clone was observed a single time. V and J are TRBV6-5 and TRBJ1-1; 8 nucleotides match TRBD1. The V and J ends lost 4 bases and 1 base, in that order; junction bases with no gene match: 5. The length of the CDR3 is 15 residues. Per germline, CDR1 MNHEY and CDR2 SVGAGI. CDR3 DNA: TGTGCCAGCAGTTCCGCCGGGACAGGGAACACTGAAGCTTTCTTT. It codes for CASSSAGTGNTEAFF.